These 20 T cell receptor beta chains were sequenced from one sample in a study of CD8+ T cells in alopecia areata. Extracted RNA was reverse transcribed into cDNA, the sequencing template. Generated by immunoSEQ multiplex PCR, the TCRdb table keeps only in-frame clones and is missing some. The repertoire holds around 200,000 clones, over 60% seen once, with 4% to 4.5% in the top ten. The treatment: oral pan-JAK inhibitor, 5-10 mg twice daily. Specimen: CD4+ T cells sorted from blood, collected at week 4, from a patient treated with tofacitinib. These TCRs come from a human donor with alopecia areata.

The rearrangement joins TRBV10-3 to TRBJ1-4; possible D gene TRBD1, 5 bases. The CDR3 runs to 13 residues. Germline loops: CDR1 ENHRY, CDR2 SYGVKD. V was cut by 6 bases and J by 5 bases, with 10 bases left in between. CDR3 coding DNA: TGTGCCATCAGGGGCAGGGAGAATGAAAAACTGTTTTTT. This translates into CAIRGRENEKLFF.

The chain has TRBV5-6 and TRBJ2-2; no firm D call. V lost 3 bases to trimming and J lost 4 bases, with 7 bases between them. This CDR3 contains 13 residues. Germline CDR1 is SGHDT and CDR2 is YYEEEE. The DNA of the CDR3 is TGTGCCAGCAGCTCCCGCCCCACCGGGGAGCTGTTTTTT. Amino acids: CASSSRPTGELFF.

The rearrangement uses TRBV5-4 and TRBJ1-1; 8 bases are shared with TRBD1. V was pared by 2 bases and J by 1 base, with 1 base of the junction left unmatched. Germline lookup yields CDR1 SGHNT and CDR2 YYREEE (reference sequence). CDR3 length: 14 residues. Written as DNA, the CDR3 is TGTGCCAGCAGCTTACAGGGGGGGAACACTGAAGCTTTCTTT. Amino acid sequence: CASSLQGGNTEAFF. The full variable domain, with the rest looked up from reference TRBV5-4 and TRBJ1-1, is ETGVTQSPTHLIKTRGQQVTLRCSSQSGHNTVSWYQQALGQGPQFIFQYYREEENGRGNFPPRFSGLQFPNYSSELNVNALELDDSALYLCASSLQGGNTEAFFGQGTRLTVV.

This chain's CDR3 is CASSTFGQAANSPLHF. The CDR3 DNA reads TGTGCCAGCAGCACCTTCGGGCAGGCCGCTAATTCACCCCTCCACTTT. The V and J genes are TRBV5-6 and TRBJ1-6; D uncertain. Trimming shortened V by 4 bases and J by 6 bases, and 17 bases separated the two germline ends. The germline CDR1 and CDR2 sequences are SGHDT and YYEEEE. The CDR3 is 16 amino acids.

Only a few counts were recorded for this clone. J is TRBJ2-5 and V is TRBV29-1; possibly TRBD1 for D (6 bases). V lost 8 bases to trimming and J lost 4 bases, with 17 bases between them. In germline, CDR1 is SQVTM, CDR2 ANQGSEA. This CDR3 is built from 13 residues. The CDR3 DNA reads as TGCAGCTCCTCTCACAGGGACGGAGAGACCCAGTACTTC. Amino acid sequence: CSSSHRDGETQYF.

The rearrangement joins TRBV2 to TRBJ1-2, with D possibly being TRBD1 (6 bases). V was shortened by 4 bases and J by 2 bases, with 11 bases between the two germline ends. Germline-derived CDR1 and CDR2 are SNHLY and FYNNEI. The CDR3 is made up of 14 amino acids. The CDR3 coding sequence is TGTGCCAGCAGTGCGGGGGCGGCAAACTATGGCTACACCTTC. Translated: CASSAGAANYGYTF. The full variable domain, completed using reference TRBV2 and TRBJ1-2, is EPEVTQTPSHQVTQMGQEVILRCVPISNHLYFYWYRQILGQKVEFLVSFYNNEISEKSEIFDDQFSVERPDGSNFTLKIRSTKLEDSAMYFCASSAGAANYGYTFGSGTRLTVV.

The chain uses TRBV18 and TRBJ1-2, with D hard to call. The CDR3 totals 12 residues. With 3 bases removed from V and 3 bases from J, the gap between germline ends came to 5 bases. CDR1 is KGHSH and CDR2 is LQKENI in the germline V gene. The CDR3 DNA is TGTGCCAGCTCACCCTCTTACTATGGCTACACCTTC. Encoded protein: CASSPSYYGYTF.

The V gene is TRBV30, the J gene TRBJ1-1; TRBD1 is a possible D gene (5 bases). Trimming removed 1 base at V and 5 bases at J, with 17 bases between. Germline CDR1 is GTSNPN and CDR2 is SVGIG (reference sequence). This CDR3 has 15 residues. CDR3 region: CAWSGVTRWGTEAFF. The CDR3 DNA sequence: TGTGCCTGGAGTGGGGTCACTCGATGGGGGACTGAAGCTTTCTTT.

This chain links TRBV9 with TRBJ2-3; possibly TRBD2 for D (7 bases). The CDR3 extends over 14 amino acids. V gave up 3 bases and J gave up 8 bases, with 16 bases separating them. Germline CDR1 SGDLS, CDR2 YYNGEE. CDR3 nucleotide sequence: TGTGCCAGCAGCGCCCGGGGGGCCCAGGCTACGCAGTATTTT. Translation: CASSARGAQATQYF.

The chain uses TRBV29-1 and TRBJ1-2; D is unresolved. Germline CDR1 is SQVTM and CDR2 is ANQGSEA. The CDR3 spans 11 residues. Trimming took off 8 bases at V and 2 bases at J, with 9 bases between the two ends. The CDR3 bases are TGCAGCTGGAGAGGGAACTATGGCTACACCTTC. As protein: CSWRGNYGYTF.

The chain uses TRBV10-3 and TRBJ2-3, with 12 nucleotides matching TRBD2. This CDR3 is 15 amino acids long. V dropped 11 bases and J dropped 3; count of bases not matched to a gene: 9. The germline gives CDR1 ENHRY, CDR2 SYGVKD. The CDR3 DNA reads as TGTGCCGCACAACTAGCGGGGGGACCAACAGATACGCAGTATTTT. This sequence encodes CAAQLAGGPTDTQYF.

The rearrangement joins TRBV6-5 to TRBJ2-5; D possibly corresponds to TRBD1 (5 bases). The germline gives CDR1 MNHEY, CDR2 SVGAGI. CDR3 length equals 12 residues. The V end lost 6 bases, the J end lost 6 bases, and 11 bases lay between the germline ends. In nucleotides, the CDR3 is TGTGCCAGCAGGTCTCCAGGGCAGACCCAGTACTTC. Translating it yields CASRSPGQTQYF.

CDR3 bases: TGTGCCTGGAGTGTACGGGTCCCCGGGGGCGAGCAGTACTTC. This encodes CAWSVRVPGGEQYF. The V call is TRBV30, the J call TRBJ2-7, with D perhaps matching TRBD2 (6 bases). The V end was cut by 0 bases, the J end by 6 bases, with 15 bases between. The CDR3 length is 14 residues. Germline V gene data show CDR1 as GTSNPN and CDR2 as SVGIG (reference sequence).

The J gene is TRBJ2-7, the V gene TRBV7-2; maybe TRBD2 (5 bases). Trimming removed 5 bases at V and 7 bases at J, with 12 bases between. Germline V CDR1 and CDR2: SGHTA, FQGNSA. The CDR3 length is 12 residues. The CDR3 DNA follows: TGTGCCAGCAGCCCTAGCCTTACGGAGCAGTACTTC. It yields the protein CASSPSLTEQYF.

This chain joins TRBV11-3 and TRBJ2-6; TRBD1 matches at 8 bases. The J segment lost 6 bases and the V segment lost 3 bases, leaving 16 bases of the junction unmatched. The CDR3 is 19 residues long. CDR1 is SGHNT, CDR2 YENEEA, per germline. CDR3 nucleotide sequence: TGTGCCAGCAGCTTCCGACAGGGGTCGCCGGTTCTGCAGGCCAACGTCCTGACTTTC. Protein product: CASSFRQGSPVLQANVLTF.

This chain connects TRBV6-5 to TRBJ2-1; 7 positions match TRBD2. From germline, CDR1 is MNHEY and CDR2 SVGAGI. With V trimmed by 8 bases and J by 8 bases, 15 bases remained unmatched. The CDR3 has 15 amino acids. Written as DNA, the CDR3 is TGTGCCAGCCGAGGGAGGGGAGTGGGGTTCGATGAGCAGTTCTTC. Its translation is CASRGRGVGFDEQFF.

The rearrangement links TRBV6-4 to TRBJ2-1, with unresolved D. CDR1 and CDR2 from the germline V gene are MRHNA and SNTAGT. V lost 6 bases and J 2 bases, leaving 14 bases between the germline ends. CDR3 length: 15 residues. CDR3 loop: CASSLDGGAYNEQFF. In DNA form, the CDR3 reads TGTGCCAGCAGCCTCGATGGCGGCGCCTACAATGAGCAGTTCTTC.

The CDR3 DNA reads TGTGCCAGCAGCCCTATGATGGGAGGCAATCAGCCCCAGCATTTT. Protein sequence: CASSPMMGGNQPQHF. The chain recombines TRBV27 with TRBJ1-5; no firm D call. V lost 6 bases and J 2 bases, leaving 14 bases between the germline ends. Per the germline V gene, CDR1 is MNHEY and CDR2 is SMNVEV (reference sequence). The CDR3 runs to 15 residues.

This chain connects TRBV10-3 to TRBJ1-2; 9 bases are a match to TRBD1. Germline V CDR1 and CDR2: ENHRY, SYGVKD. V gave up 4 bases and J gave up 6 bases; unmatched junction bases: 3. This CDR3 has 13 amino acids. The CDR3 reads CAISGQGENGYTF. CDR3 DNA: TGTGCCATCAGTGGACAGGGGGAGAATGGCTACACCTTC.

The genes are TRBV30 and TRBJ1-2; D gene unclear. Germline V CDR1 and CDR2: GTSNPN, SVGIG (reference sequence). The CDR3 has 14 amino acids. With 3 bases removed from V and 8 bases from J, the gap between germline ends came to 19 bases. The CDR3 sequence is CAWRTIVPGRGYTF. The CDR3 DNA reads TGTGCCTGGAGGACCATCGTCCCAGGTCGGGGCTACACCTTC.